Following are 7 T cell receptor beta chains from one sample sequenced in a study of OX40 agonist ivuxolimab in advanced cancers. Only in-frame clones appear in the TCRdb table, and some are missing; sequencing was by immunoSEQ multiplex PCR. The sample gives about 74,000 clones, under 90% of which show up once; 5.5% to 7% is in the top ten. The sequenced sample was CD4+ or CD8+ T cells sorted from blood, obtained in a trial of the OX40 agonist ivuxolimab. The receptors originated from an adult with an advanced solid tumor such as melanoma, head and neck, liver or kidney cancer.

This rearrangement joins TRBV4-3 to TRBJ1-4, with TRBD1 as a possible D gene (5 bases). Germline V CDR1 and CDR2: LGHNA, YSLEER. Trimming pared 4 bases from V and 4 bases from J, leaving 16 bases between. This CDR3 has 16 residues. CDR3 DNA sequence: TGCGCCAGCAGCCGTCTGCAACAGGAACTTAATGAAAAACTGTTTTTT. Protein sequence: CASSRLQQELNEKLFF.

The V call is TRBV5-4, the J call TRBJ2-5; 11 bases fit TRBD1. The CDR3 spans 14 residues. CDR1 SGHNT and CDR2 YYREEE come from the germline V gene (reference sequence). V shed 2 bases and J 4 bases; nucleotides not matched to a gene: 1. The CDR3 region is CASSFGTGGETQYF. In DNA form, the CDR3 reads TGTGCCAGCAGCTTCGGGACAGGGGGAGAGACCCAGTACTTC.

The chain has TRBV2 and TRBJ2-7; 9 nucleotides align to TRBD1. In germline, CDR1 is SNHLY, CDR2 FYNNEI. This CDR3 comprises 14 residues. The V and J ends lost 5 bases and 3 bases, in that order; junction bases with no gene match: 5. For the CDR3, the DNA is TGTGCCAGCAGTTGGGGACAGGGAGTCTACGAGCAGTACGTC. Translation: CASSWGQGVYEQYV.

The chain recombines TRBV30 with TRBJ2-2; 8 nucleotides match TRBD2. The CDR3 sequence is 16 residues long. Germline lookup yields CDR1 GTSNPN and CDR2 SVGIG (reference sequence). The J segment lost 3 bases and the V segment lost 0 bases, leaving 6 bases of the junction unmatched. As DNA, the CDR3 is TGTGCCTGGAGTGTACTAGCGGAGGGGTACACCGGGGAGCTGTTTTTT. This sequence encodes CAWSVLAEGYTGELFF.

The J gene is TRBJ2-5, the V gene TRBV7-7, with a weak D call TRBD2 (6 bases). The CDR3 covers 15 residues. V gave up 5 bases and J gave up 4 bases, with 17 bases separating them. The V gene's germline CDR1 is SSHAT and CDR2 FNYEAQ (reference sequence). The CDR3 here is CASSQGNSGRETQYF. CDR3 in DNA: TGTGCCAGCAGCCAAGGCAATAGCGGACGAGAGACCCAGTACTTC.

The CDR3 bases are TGTGCCAGCATTGACAGGGCCAACTATGGCTACACCTTC. Translating it yields CASIDRANYGYTF. The V call is TRBV28, the J call TRBJ1-2; TRBD1 matches 7 bases. CDR1 is MDHEN, CDR2 SYDVKM, per germline. The V gene end was trimmed by 7 bases and the J gene end by 2 bases; junction bases not matched to a gene: 4. The CDR3 contains 13 residues.

The chain couples TRBV30 to TRBJ2-3; D unresolved. The CDR3 is 13 amino acids. V lost 0 bases and J 0 bases, leaving 4 bases between the germline ends. CDR1 and CDR2 from the germline V gene are GTSNPN and SVGIG (reference sequence). The CDR3 reads CAWSVQSTDTQYF. In nucleotides, the CDR3 is TGTGCCTGGAGTGTACAAAGCACAGATACGCAGTATTTT.